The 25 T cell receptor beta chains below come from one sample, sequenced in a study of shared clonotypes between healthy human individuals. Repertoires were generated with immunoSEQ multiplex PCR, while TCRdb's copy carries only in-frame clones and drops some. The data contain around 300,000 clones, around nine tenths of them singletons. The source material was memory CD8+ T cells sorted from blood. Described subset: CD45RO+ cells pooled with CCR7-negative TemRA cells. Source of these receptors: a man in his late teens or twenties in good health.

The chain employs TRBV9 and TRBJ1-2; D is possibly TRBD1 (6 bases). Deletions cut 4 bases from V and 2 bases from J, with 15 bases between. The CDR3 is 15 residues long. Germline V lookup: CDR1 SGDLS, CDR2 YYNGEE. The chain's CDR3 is CASSPRLRGNYGYTF. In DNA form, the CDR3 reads TGTGCCAGCAGCCCGCGTTTGAGGGGGAACTATGGCTACACCTTC.

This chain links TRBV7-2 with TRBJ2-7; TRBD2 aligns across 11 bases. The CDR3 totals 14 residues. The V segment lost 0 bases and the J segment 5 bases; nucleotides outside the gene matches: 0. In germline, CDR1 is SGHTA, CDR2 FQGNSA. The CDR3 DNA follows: TGTGCCAGCAGCTTAGCGGGACTAGCGGACGAGCAGTACTTC. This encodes CASSLAGLADEQYF. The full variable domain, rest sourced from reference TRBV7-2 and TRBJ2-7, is GAGVSQSPSNKVTEKGKDVELRCDPISGHTALYWYRQSLGQGLEFLIYFQGNSAPDKSGLPSDRFSAERTGGSVSTLTIQRTQQEDSAVYLCASSLAGLADEQYFGPGTRLTVT.

CDR3 nucleotide sequence: TGTGCCAGCAGCTTGGCATCCGGGACAGGGAACACTGAAGCTTTCTTT. This codes for CASSLASGTGNTEAFF. V and J are TRBV11-2 and TRBJ1-1; 8 positions match TRBD1. CDR1 and CDR2 (germline): SGHAT, FQNNGV. The CDR3 is 16 amino acids. Trimming took 3 bases from V and 1 from J; bases not matched to a gene: 7.

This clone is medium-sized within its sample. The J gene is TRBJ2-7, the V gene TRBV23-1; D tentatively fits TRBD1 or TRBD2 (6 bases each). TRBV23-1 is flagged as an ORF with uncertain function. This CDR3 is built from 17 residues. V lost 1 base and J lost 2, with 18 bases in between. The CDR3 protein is CASSQFSTGRRPYEQYF. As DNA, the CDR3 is TGCGCCAGCAGTCAATTCTCTACAGGGAGGAGACCCTACGAGCAGTACTTC.

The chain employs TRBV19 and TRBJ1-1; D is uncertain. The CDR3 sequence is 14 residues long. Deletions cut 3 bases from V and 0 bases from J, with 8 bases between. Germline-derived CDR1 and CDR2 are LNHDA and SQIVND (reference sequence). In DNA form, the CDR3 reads TGTGCCAGTAGTATTCGGGCGATGAACACTGAAGCTTTCTTT. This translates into CASSIRAMNTEAFF. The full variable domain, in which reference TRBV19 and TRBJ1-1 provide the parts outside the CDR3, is DGGITQSPKYLFRKEGQNVTLSCEQNLNHDAMYWYRQDPGQGLRLIYYSQIVNDFQKGDIAEGYSVSREKKESFPLTVTSAQKNPTAFYLCASSIRAMNTEAFFGQGTRLTVV.

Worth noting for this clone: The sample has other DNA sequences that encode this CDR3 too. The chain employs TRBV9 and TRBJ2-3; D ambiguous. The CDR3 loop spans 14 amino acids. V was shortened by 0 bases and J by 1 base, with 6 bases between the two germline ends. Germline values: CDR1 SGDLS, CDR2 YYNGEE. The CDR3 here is CASSVGVGTDTQYF. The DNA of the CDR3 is TGTGCCAGCAGCGTAGGGGTGGGCACAGATACGCAGTATTTT.

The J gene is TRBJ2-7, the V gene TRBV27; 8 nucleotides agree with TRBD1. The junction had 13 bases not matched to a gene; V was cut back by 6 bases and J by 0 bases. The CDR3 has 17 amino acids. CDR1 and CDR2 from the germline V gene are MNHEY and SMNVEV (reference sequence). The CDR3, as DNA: TGTGCCAGCAGCTTGACAAGACAGGGGCCAAACTCCTACGAGCAGTACTTC. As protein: CASSLTRQGPNSYEQYF.

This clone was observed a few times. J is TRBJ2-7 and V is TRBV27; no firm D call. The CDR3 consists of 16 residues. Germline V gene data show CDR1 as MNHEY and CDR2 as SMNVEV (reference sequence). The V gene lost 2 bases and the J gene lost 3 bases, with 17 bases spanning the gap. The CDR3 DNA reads TGTGCCAGCAGTTTAAGGTACAGCCCCAACCTCTACGAGCAGTACTTC. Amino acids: CASSLRYSPNLYEQYF.

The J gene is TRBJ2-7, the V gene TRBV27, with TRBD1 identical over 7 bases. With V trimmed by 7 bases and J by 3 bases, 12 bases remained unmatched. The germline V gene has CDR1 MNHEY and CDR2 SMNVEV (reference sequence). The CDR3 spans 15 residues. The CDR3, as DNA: TGTGCCAGCAATAAGGGCCCCTACAGGGGCTACGAGCAGTACTTC. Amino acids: CASNKGPYRGYEQYF.

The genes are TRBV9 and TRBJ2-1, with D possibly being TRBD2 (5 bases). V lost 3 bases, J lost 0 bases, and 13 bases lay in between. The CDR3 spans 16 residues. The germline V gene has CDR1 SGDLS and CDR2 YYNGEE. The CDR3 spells CASSAASLSSYNEQFF. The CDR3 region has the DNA TGTGCCAGCAGCGCCGCTAGCTTAAGCTCCTACAATGAGCAGTTCTTC.

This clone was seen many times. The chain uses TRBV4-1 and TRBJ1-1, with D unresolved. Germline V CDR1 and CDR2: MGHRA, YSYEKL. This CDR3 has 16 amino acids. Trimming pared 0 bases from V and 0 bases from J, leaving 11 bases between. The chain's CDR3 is CASSQDYHLMNTEAFF. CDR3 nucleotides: TGCGCCAGCAGCCAAGATTACCACCTCATGAACACTGAAGCTTTCTTT.

DNA for the CDR3: TGTGCCAGCAGCACGGGACTCGACTCCGCGGTCTACGAGCAGTACTTC. It encodes CASSTGLDSAVYEQYF. This chain links TRBV9 with TRBJ2-7; TRBD2 is a possible D gene (6 bases). The germline V and J ends were trimmed by 4 bases and 3 bases, with 20 bases remaining between them. Germline V gene data show CDR1 as SGDLS and CDR2 as YYNGEE. The CDR3 has 16 amino acids.

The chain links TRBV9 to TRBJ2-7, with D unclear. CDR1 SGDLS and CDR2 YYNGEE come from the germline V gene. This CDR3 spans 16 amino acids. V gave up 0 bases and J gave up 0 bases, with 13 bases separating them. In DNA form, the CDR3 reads TGTGCCAGCAGCGTAGCCTCTGACTCGTCCTCCTACGAGCAGTACTTC. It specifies CASSVASDSSSYEQYF.

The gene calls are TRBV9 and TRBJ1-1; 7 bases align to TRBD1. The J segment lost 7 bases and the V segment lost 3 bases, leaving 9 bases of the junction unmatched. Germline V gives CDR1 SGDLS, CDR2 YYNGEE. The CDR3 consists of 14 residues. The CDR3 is CASSALSTGDEAFF. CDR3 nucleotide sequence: TGTGCCAGCAGCGCACTATCTACAGGGGATGAAGCTTTCTTT.

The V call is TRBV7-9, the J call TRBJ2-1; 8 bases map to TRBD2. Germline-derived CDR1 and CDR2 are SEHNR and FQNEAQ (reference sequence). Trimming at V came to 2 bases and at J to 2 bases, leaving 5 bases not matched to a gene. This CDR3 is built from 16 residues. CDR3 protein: CASSLSGRAPYNEQFF. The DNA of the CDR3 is TGTGCCAGCAGCTTAAGCGGGAGAGCGCCCTACAATGAGCAGTTCTTC. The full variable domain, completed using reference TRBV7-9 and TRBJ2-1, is DTGVSQNPRHKITKRGQNVTFRCDPISEHNRLYWYRQTLGQGPEFLTYFQNEAQLEKSRLLSDRFSAERPKGSFSTLEIQRTEQGDSAMYLCASSLSGRAPYNEQFFGPGTRLTVL.

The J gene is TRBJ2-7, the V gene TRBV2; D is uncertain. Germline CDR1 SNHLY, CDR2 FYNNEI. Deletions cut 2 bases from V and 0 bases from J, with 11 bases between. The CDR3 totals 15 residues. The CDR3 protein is CASSENGPSSYEQYF. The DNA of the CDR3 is TGTGCCAGCAGTGAAAACGGGCCGAGCTCCTACGAGCAGTACTTC.

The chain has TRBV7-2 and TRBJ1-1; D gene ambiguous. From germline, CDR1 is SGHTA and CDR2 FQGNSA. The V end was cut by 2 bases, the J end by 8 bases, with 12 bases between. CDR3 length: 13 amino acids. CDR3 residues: CASSLNSPMEAFF. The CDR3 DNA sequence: TGTGCCAGCAGCTTAAACAGCCCTATGGAAGCTTTCTTT.

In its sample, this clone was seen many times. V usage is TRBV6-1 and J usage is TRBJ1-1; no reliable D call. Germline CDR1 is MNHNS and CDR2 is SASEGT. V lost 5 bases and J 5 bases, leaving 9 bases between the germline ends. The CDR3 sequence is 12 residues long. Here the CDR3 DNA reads TGTGCCAGCAGTACAGTCGTGACTGAAGCTTTCTTT. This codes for CASSTVVTEAFF.

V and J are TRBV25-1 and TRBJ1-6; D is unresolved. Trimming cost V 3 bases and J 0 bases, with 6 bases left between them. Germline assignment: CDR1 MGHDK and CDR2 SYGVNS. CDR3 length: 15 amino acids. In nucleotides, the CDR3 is TGTGCCAGCAGTGAGTTGGGCTCCTATAATTCACCCCTCCACTTT. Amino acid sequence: CASSELGSYNSPLHF.

The CDR3 bases are TGTGCCAGCAGCTCGTTAGTCGAGCAGTACTTC. Translation: CASSSLVEQYF. V usage is TRBV5-6 and J usage is TRBJ2-7; D is unresolved. The V and J ends lost 3 bases and 6 bases respectively, with 7 bases between them. The CDR3 length is 11 residues. Germline loops: CDR1 SGHDT, CDR2 YYEEEE.

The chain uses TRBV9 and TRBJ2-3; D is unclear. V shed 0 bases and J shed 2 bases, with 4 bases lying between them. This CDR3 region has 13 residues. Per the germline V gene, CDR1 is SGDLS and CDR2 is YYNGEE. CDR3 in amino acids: CASSVVTTDTQYF. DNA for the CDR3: TGTGCCAGCAGCGTAGTAACCACAGATACGCAGTATTTT.

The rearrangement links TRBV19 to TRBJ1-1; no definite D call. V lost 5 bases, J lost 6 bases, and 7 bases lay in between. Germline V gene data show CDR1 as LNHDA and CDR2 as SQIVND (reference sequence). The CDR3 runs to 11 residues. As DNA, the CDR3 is TGTGCCAGTAGTTATGAATCTGAAGCTTTCTTT. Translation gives CASSYESEAFF. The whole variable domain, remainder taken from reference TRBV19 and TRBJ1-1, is DGGITQSPKYLFRKEGQNVTLSCEQNLNHDAMYWYRQDPGQGLRLIYYSQIVNDFQKGDIAEGYSVSREKKESFPLTVTSAQKNPTAFYLCASSYESEAFFGQGTRLTVV.

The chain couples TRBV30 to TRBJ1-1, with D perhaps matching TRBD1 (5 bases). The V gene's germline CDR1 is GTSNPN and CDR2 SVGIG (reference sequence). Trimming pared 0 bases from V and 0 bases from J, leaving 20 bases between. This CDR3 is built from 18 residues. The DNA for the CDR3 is TGTGCCTGGAGTGTAAAGCGGCGGGGGGTGAGAATGAACACTGAAGCTTTCTTT. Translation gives CAWSVKRRGVRMNTEAFF.

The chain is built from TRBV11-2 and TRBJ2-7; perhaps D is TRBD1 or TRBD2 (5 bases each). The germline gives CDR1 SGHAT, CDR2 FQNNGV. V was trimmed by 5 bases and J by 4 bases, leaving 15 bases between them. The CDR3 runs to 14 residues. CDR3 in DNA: TGTGCCAGCAGCCCCGTCTCCGAGGGGTACGAGCAGTACTTC. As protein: CASSPVSEGYEQYF.

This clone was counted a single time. The CDR3 nucleotides read TGTGCCAGCAGTGCCGGGACACACACCGGGGAGCTGTTTTTT. Amino acids: CASSAGTHTGELFF. The V gene is TRBV27, the J gene TRBJ2-2; possible D gene TRBD1, 6 bases. This CDR3 is 14 amino acids long. Deletions cut 5 bases from V and 3 bases from J, with 10 bases between. Germline V gene data show CDR1 as MNHEY and CDR2 as SMNVEV (reference sequence).